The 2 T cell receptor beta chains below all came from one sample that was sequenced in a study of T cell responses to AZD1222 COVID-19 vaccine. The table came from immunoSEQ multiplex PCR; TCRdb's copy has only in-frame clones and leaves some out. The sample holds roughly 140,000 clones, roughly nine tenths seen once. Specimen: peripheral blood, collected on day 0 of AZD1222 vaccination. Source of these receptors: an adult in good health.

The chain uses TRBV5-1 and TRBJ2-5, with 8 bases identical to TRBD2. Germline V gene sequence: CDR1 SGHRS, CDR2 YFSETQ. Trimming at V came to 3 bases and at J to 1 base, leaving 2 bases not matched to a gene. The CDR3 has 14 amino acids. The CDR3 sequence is CASSSGGVQETQYF. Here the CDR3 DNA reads TGCGCCAGCAGCTCCGGGGGGGTCCAAGAGACCCAGTACTTC.

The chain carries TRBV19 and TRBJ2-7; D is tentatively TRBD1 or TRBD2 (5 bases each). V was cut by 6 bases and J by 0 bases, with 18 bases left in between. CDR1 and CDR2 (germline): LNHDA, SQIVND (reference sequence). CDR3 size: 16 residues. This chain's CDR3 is CASSPTRDVASYEQYF. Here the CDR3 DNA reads TGTGCCAGTAGCCCGACCCGGGACGTAGCCTCCTACGAGCAGTACTTC.